This TCR beta chain was retrieved from a study of beta chain features in type 1 diabetes. Study conclusions and caveats: Type 1 diabetes patients showed a moderate but significant shortening of TCRB CDR3s in all four CD4+ subsets. Compared with healthy donors, patients appeared to share more similar naive, central memory and regulatory TCRB repertoires. HLA effects on TCRB rearrangement stayed unresolved here.

In regard to this clone: The antigen remains undetermined.

V shed 2 bases and J shed 0 bases, with 9 bases lying between them. Germline CDR1 reads SGHRS; CDR2 reads YFSETQ. The CDR3 has 14 residues. Sorting based on CD45RO/CCR7/CD25/CD127/CD95/CD27 separated CD4+ naive, central memory, regulatory and stem cell-like memory cells. Every isolated RNA sample was fully reverse transcribed, so sequencing captured expressed TCRB transcripts. Some clones are missing from TCRdb's copy, which holds only in-frame ones; the method was immunoSEQ multiplex PCR. Of 250,000 to 300,000 clones listed, around 25% were seen once; the top ten hold 0.012%. The sequence was obtained from a woman aged 25 to 39 with type 1 diabetes. This sequence joins TRBV5-1 and TRBJ2-7; D is unclear. The sample taken for sequencing was naive CD4+ T cells from blood. The CDR3 is CASSLVTGSYEQYF. The CDR3 DNA reads as TGCGCCAGCAGCTTAGTTACTGGCTCCTACGAGCAGTACTTC.